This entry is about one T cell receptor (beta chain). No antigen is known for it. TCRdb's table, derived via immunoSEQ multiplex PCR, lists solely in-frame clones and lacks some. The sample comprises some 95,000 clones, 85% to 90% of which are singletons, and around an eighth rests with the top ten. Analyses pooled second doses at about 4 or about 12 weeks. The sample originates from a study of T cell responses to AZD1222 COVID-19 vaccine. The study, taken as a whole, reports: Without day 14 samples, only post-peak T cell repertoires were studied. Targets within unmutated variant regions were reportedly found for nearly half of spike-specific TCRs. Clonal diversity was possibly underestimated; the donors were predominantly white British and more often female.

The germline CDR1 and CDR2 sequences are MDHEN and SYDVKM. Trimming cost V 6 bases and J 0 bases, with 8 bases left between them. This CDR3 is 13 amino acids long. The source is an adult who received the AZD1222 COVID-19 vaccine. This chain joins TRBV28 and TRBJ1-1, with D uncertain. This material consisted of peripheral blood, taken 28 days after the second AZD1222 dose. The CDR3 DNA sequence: TGTGCCAGCAGCCGCGAGTTGAACACTGAAGCTTTCTTT. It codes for CASSRELNTEAFF.